This T cell receptor (beta chain) was obtained from a study of blood T cell repertoires in COVID-19. The CDR3 loop spans 12 amino acids. Germline V lookup: CDR1 LNHDA, CDR2 SQIVND (reference sequence). V was pared by 3 bases and J by 7 bases, with 4 bases between. Clones were sequenced by immunoSEQ multiplex PCR, and TCRdb holds only the in-frame ones, with some missing. The sample shows 110,000 to 150,000 clones, about nine tenths of them seen only once. The sequence came from a man aged 45-65 years who had recovered from COVID-19. The chain combines TRBV19 with TRBJ1-6, with no clear D. The sequenced material came from PBMCs or T cells enriched from blood (not recorded which). In DNA, the CDR3 is TGTGCCAGTAGTATTCAGAATTCACCCCTCCACTTT. Its protein product is CASSIQNSPLHF.